These 19 T cell receptor beta chains originate from one sample sequenced in a study of cytomegalovirus exposure and HLA in healthy donors (dated by TCRdb to the late 2010s). Library method: the immunoSEQ multiplex PCR assay. A mixture of 60 forward primers for TCR Vbeta segments and 13 reverse primers for TCR Jbeta segments was used in the multiplex PCR. The immuneACCESS repertoire file appears here via TCRdb, limited to in-frame rearrangements. These files lack a portion of the clones; in checked studies, under half of the deficit traces to unresolved V genes, and the cause of the others is not known. The sample table contains about 94,000 clones; only one count was recorded for over 60% of them. The ten largest clones add up to about 3.8% of the sample. The sample taken for sequencing was PBMCs. These receptors were obtained from a man aged 30 to 39 in good health and CMV-seronegative.

The chain uses TRBV7-3 and TRBJ1-6, with a weak D call TRBD1 (5 bases). CDR1 and CDR2 from the germline V gene are SGHTA and FQGTGA. CDR3 length equals 13 residues. Trimming took off 5 bases at V and 7 bases at J, with 9 bases between the two ends. The CDR3 loop reads CASSQGPNSPLHF. The CDR3 DNA sequence: TGTGCCAGCAGCCAGGGTCCAAATTCACCCCTCCACTTT.

This clone was recorded a few times. The CDR3 DNA reads as TGTGCCAGTAGTATAGCGCAGGGTCAGCCCCAGCATTTT. It encodes CASSIAQGQPQHF. The chain joins TRBV19 to TRBJ1-5, with D maybe TRBD1 (5 bases). Germline CDR1 LNHDA, CDR2 SQIVND (reference sequence). This CDR3 comprises 13 residues. The V and J ends lost 1 base and 6 bases respectively, with 7 bases between them.

V and J are TRBV29-1 and TRBJ2-5; 9 nucleotides align to TRBD1. Trimming removed 3 bases from V and 1 base from J; junction bases left unmatched: 6. CDR1 is SQVTM, CDR2 ANQGSEA, per germline. The CDR3 contains 15 residues. The CDR3: CSVDRGTGPQETQYF. CDR3 DNA: TGCAGCGTTGACCGTGGGACAGGGCCCCAAGAGACCCAGTACTTC.

The rearrangement uses TRBV5-4 and TRBJ1-2; 7 nucleotides match TRBD1. V dropped 6 bases and J dropped 5; count of bases not matched to a gene: 7. Germline lookup yields CDR1 SGHNT and CDR2 YYREEE (reference sequence). The CDR3 has 13 amino acids. The CDR3 spells CASTLDRAYGYTF. CDR3 in DNA: TGTGCCAGCACCTTAGACAGGGCTTATGGCTACACCTTC. Filled out from reference TRBV5-4 and TRBJ1-2, the complete variable domain reads ETGVTQSPTHLIKTRGQQVTLRCSSQSGHNTVSWYQQALGQGPQFIFQYYREEENGRGNFPPRFSGLQFPNYSSELNVNALELDDSALYLCASTLDRAYGYTFGSGTRLTVV.

This clone came up many times. This chain uses TRBV4-2 with TRBJ2-7, with D possibly being TRBD2 (5 bases). The CDR3 runs to 15 residues. Germline assignment: CDR1 LGHNA and CDR2 YNFKEQ. The germline V and J ends were trimmed by 0 bases and 0 bases, with 9 bases remaining between them. CDR3 region: CASSQDTGSSYEQYF. CDR3 nucleotides: TGTGCCAGCAGCCAAGATACGGGAAGCTCCTACGAGCAGTACTTC.

This chain uses TRBV6-5 with TRBJ2-1, with 13 positions matching TRBD2. Unmatched junction bases numbered 5, after V lost 6 bases and J lost 6 bases. Germline CDR1 is MNHEY and CDR2 is SVGAGI. This CDR3 spans 15 amino acids. The CDR3 spells CASRSLAGGLNEQFF. The CDR3 region has the DNA TGTGCCAGCAGGTCACTAGCGGGGGGGCTCAATGAGCAGTTCTTC.

This chain joins TRBV2 and TRBJ2-6; the match to TRBD1 covers 8 bases. This CDR3 comprises 16 residues. Per the germline V gene, CDR1 is SNHLY and CDR2 is FYNNEI. With 5 bases clipped from V and 2 bases from J, the junction kept 5 bases outside the gene matches. As DNA, the CDR3 is TGTGCCAGCAGTCCAAGGACAGGGACTGGGGCCAACGTCCTGACTTTC. Its translation is CASSPRTGTGANVLTF.

This clone is a singleton in its sample. The genes are TRBV4-1 and TRBJ1-1; 8 positions match TRBD1. Trimming cost V 0 bases and J 11 bases; bases outside gene matches: 8. Germline values: CDR1 MGHRA, CDR2 YSYEKL. CDR3 size: 14 residues. The CDR3 DNA reads TGCGCCAGCAGCCAAGATCATGCCTGGACAGGGGCTTTCTTT. It is translated as CASSQDHAWTGAFF.

V and J are TRBV20-1 and TRBJ1-6, with D perhaps TRBD1 (5 bases). V was cut by 3 bases and J by 11 bases, with 8 bases left in between. From germline, CDR1 is DFQATT and CDR2 SNEGSKA (reference sequence). There are 11 residues in the CDR3. DNA of the CDR3: TGCAGTGCTAGTCCAGGGCCACCCCTCCACTTT. This encodes CSASPGPPLHF.

This chain links TRBV18 with TRBJ2-7; unclear D gene. This CDR3 spans 12 amino acids. V gave up 3 bases and J gave up 4 bases, with 7 bases separating them. Germline loops: CDR1 KGHSH, CDR2 LQKENI. CDR3 in DNA: TGTGCCAGCTCACCGAGTGATTACGAGCAGTACTTC. Translating gives CASSPSDYEQYF.

This clone was seen once. The V call is TRBV4-2, the J call TRBJ1-4; possibly TRBD1 for D (5 bases). With 4 bases removed from V and 14 bases from J, the gap between germline ends came to 17 bases. This CDR3 has 13 amino acids. Germline V lookup: CDR1 LGHNA, CDR2 YNFKEQ. The CDR3 DNA reads TGTGCCAGCAGCCCCGGAGACAGTCCTCGGCTGTTTTTT. Translating it yields CASSPGDSPRLFF.

The V gene is TRBV27, the J gene TRBJ2-7; 9 bases fit TRBD1. CDR1 is MNHEY and CDR2 is SMNVEV in the germline V gene (reference sequence). The CDR3 loop spans 16 amino acids. V shed 4 bases, J shed 4 bases, and the junction held 11 bases outside the gene matches. The CDR3 DNA is TGTGCCAGCAGTTCCCTACAGGGGGCCCTACAATACGAGCAGTACTTC. Translation gives CASSSLQGALQYEQYF.

The chain employs TRBV7-8 and TRBJ2-5; TRBD1 matches 8 bases. V was clipped by 5 bases and J by 2 bases; unmatched bases: 4. This CDR3 has 14 amino acids. In germline, CDR1 is SGHVS, CDR2 FQNEAQ. CDR3 protein: CASSGGQEQETQYF. CDR3 sequence (DNA): TGTGCCAGCAGCGGGGGACAGGAACAAGAGACCCAGTACTTC.

This rearrangement joins TRBV2 to TRBJ2-1; D is unclear. The CDR3 runs to 14 residues. The V gene lost 0 bases and the J gene lost 7 bases, with 10 bases spanning the gap. Germline lookup yields CDR1 SNHLY and CDR2 FYNNEI. The CDR3 DNA sequence: TGTGCCAGCAGTGAAGCGAATAGCCCTAATGAGCAGTTCTTC. Translated: CASSEANSPNEQFF.

This clone was detected once. The chain couples TRBV7-8 to TRBJ1-5, with D possibly being TRBD1 (6 bases). The CDR3 runs 15 residues. V lost 1 base and J lost 6, with 13 bases in between. The germline gives CDR1 SGHVS, CDR2 FQNEAQ. CDR3 sequence: CASSLGETGSQPQHF. CDR3 DNA sequence: TGTGCCAGCAGCTTAGGGGAAACAGGGTCTCAGCCCCAGCATTTT.

This chain links TRBV12-5 with TRBJ2-5, with TRBD2 matching 15 bases. There are 19 residues in the CDR3. Trimming removed 5 bases from V and 0 bases from J; junction bases left unmatched: 10. Germline V gene lookup returns CDR1 LGHNT and CDR2 FRNRAP. CDR3 protein: CASGIPRTSGRADQETQYF. The CDR3 DNA is TGTGCTAGTGGTATACCACGGACTAGCGGGAGGGCGGACCAAGAGACCCAGTACTTC.

This clone was observed a handful of times. The chain combines TRBV7-9 with TRBJ2-1, with 8 bases identical to TRBD2. The CDR3 consists of 13 residues. The junction had 7 bases not matched to a gene; V was cut back by 5 bases and J by 10 bases. The germline V gene has CDR1 SEHNR and CDR2 FQNEAQ (reference sequence). CDR3 sequence: CASSLGLEDEQFF. CDR3 nucleotides: TGTGCCAGCAGCCTGGGACTAGAAGACGAGCAGTTCTTC.

The chain couples TRBV6-6 to TRBJ2-3, with a possible D match to TRBD1 (5 bases). Germline V gene sequence: CDR1 MNHNY, CDR2 SVGAGI (reference sequence). This CDR3 contains 15 residues. Trimming removed 5 bases at V and 2 bases at J, with 14 bases between. CDR3 DNA: TGTGCCAGCAGTCCCAGGGATTTGGTCACAGATACGCAGTATTTT. This gives the protein CASSPRDLVTDTQYF.

This sequence joins TRBV7-9 and TRBJ2-5; D possibly corresponds to TRBD2 (5 bases). CDR3 size: 15 residues. In germline, CDR1 is SEHNR, CDR2 FQNEAQ (reference sequence). V was clipped by 5 bases and J by 5 bases, with 18 bases between them. This CDR3 reads CASSPNRDLWETQYF. CDR3 nucleotides: TGTGCCAGCAGCCCCAACCGGGATTTGTGGGAGACCCAGTACTTC.